The table lists the clone carrying this T cell receptor beta chain with a count of one. This sample is drawn from a study of control samples from healthy donors and cancer patients. Repertoires were generated with immunoSEQ multiplex PCR, while TCRdb's copy carries only in-frame clones and drops some. Of 90,000 to 110,000 clones in the sample, 80% to 90% are singletons; the top ten hold around 17%. Germline CDR1 reads PRHDT; CDR2 reads FYEKMQ (reference sequence). The junction had 10 bases not matched to a gene; V was cut back by 2 bases and J by 0 bases. CDR3 size: 19 residues. The genes are TRBV13 and TRBJ2-3; 11 bases agree with TRBD2. The TCR was taken from a woman aged 45-60 years in good health. The sequenced material came from blood. CDR3 coding DNA: TGTGCCAGCAGCTTATGGTTAGCGGGAGGGGACTTTAGCACAGATACGCAGTATTTT. Its translation is CASSLWLAGGDFSTDTQYF.